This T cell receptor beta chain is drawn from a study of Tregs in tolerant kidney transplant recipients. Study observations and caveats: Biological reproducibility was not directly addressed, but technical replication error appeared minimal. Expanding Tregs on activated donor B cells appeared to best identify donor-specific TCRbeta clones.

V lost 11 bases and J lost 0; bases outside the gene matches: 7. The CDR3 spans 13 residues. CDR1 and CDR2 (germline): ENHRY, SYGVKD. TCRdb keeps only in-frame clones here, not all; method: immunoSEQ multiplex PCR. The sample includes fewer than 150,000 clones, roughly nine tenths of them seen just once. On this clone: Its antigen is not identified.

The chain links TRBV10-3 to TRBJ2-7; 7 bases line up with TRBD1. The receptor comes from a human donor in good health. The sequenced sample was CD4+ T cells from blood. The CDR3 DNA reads TGTGCCTTATCACAGGGGAGCTCCTACGAGCAGTACTTC. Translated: CALSQGSSYEQYF.